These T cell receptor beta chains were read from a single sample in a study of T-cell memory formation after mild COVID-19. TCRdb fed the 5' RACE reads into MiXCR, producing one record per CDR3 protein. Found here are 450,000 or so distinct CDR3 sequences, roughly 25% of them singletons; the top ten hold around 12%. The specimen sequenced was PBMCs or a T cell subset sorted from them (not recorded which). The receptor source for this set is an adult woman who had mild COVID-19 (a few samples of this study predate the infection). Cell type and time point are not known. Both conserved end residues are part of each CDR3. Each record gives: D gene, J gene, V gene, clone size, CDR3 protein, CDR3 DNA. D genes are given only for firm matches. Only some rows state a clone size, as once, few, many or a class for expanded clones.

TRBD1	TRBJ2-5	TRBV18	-	CASSSSMTGGGKTQYF	TGTGCCAGCTCATCATCCATGACAGGGGGCGGAAAGACCCAGTACTTC
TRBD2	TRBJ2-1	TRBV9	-	CASSVVTSGGAHNEQFF	TGTGCCAGCAGCGTAGTGACTAGCGGGGGGGCCCACAATGAGCAGTTCTTC
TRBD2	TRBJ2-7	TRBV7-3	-	CASSPQASGRYEQYF	TGTGCCAGCAGCCCACAAGCTAGCGGGAGGTACGAGCAGTACTTC
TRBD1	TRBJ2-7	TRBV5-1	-	CASSLVGQGDEQYF	TGCGCCAGCAGCTTGGTGGGACAGGGTGACGAGCAGTACTTC
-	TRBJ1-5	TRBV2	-	CASGGDSNQPQHF	TGTGCCAGCGGGGGGGACAGCAATCAGCCCCAGCATTTT
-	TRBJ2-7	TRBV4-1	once	CASRPIQGPYEQYF	TGCGCCAGCAGACCAATACAGGGTCCCTACGAGCAGTACTTC
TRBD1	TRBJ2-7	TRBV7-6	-	CASSSTGQGSYEQYF	TGTGCCAGCAGCAGCACGGGACAGGGCTCCTACGAGCAGTACTTC
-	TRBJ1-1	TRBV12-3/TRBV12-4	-	CASRRPGTEAFF	TGTGCCAGCAGGAGACCGGGGACTGAAGCTTTCTTT
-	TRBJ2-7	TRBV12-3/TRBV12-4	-	CASSLITEGEQYF	TGTGCCAGCAGTTTAATTACAGAGGGGGAGCAGTACTTC
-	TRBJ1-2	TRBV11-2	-	CASSPRGGGYGYTF	TGTGCCAGCAGCCCCCGGGGGGGCGGCTATGGCTACACCTTC
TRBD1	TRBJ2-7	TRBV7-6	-	CASSLQGVDTSYEQYF	TGTGCCAGCAGCTTACAGGGGGTGGACACCTCCTACGAGCAGTACTTC
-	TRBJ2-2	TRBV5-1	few	CASSRAGSNTGELFF	TGCGCCAGCAGCCGGGCGGGATCGAACACCGGGGAGCTGTTTTTT
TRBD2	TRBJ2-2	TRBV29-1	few	CSVDSGGDTGELFF	TGCAGCGTTGACAGCGGGGGGGACACCGGGGAGCTGTTTTTT
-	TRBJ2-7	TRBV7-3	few	CASSLQGRHEQYF	TGTGCCAGCAGCTTACAGGGTCGACACGAGCAGTACTTC
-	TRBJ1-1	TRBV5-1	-	CASMGHGGVSTEAFF	TGCGCCAGCATGGGGCACGGGGGCGTTAGCACTGAAGCTTTCTTT
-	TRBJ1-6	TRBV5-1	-	CASSDRQVNSPLHF	TGCGCCAGCAGCGATCGACAGGTTAATTCACCCCTCCACTTT
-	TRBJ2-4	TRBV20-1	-	CSARSLAKNIQYF	TGCAGTGCTAGAAGCCTAGCCAAAAACATTCAGTACTTC
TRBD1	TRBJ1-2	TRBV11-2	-	CASSFPGGETYGYTF	TGTGCCAGCAGCTTCCCAGGGGGCGAGACCTATGGCTACACCTTC
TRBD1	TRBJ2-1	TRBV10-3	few	CAIGTGNYNEQFF	TGTGCCATAGGGACAGGGAACTACAATGAGCAGTTCTTC
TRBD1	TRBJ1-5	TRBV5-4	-	CASSSSGQGGQPQHF	TGTGCCAGCAGCAGCTCGGGACAGGGAGGACAGCCCCAGCATTTT